The 17 T cell receptor beta chains in this list originate from one sample, sequenced in a study of blood T cell repertoires in COVID-19. Measured with immunoSEQ multiplex PCR; TCRdb has only the in-frame clones, and not every one. Altogether around 300,000 clones are present, roughly 90% being singletons, with the ten largest covering less than 3.5%. Material for sequencing was peripheral blood. These receptors all come from a woman aged 25 to 39 with COVID-19, enrolled during active disease.

This clone was found once. This sequence joins TRBV6-5 and TRBJ1-4, with D unclear. Germline CDR1 and CDR2: MNHEY and SVGAGI. V dropped 8 bases and J dropped 0 bases, with 10 bases sitting between them. The CDR3 covers 14 residues. The CDR3 DNA reads as TGTGCCAGCTATCACCGGGCAACTAATGAAAAACTGTTTTTT. Residues: CASYHRATNEKLFF.

The chain carries TRBV19 and TRBJ1-5; D is ambiguous. The germline V gene encodes CDR1 LNHDA and CDR2 SQIVND (reference sequence). V was trimmed by 7 bases and J by 3 bases, leaving 10 bases between them. There are 13 residues in the CDR3. The CDR3, as DNA: TGTGCCAGTATTGGCGGTAACAATCAGCCCCAGCATTTT. Residues: CASIGGNNQPQHF.

The rearrangement joins TRBV5-1 to TRBJ1-2, with TRBD1 as a possible D gene (5 bases). V lost 1 base and J 6 bases, leaving 13 bases between the germline ends. Germline V gives CDR1 SGHRS, CDR2 YFSETQ. This CDR3 contains 14 residues. The CDR3 reads CASSLLTGQDGYTF. Written as DNA, the CDR3 is TGCGCCAGCAGCTTGCTAACAGGCCAGGATGGCTACACCTTC.

The V call is TRBV5-1, the J call TRBJ2-2, with TRBD1 identical over 10 bases. The germline CDR1 and CDR2 sequences are SGHRS and YFSETQ. The CDR3 has 15 residues. Trimming at V came to 5 bases and at J to 3 bases, leaving 4 bases not matched to a gene. The CDR3 region is CASRQGTGDTGELFF. CDR3 nucleotide sequence: TGCGCCAGCAGACAAGGGACAGGGGACACCGGGGAGCTGTTTTTT.

The genes are TRBV30 and TRBJ1-2; 8 bases are shared with TRBD1. Germline lookup yields CDR1 GTSNPN and CDR2 SVGIG (reference sequence). V dropped 2 bases and J dropped 8; count of bases not matched to a gene: 1. The CDR3 runs to 11 residues. CDR3 nucleotide sequence: TGTGCCTGGAGTTCAGGGGGCGGCTACACCTTC. Its translation is CAWSSGGGYTF.

V usage is TRBV7-6 and J usage is TRBJ1-1; 7 bases map to TRBD1. The CDR3 loop spans 14 amino acids. Germline CDR1 is SGHVS and CDR2 is FNYEAQ. V lost 1 base to trimming and J lost 3 bases; unmatched junction nucleotides: 2. In DNA, the CDR3 is TGTGCCAGCAGCTTAGGTACAGGGGACACTGAAGCTTTCTTT. Translated: CASSLGTGDTEAFF.

The gene calls are TRBV6-4 and TRBJ1-2; 7 positions match TRBD1. Germline V gene sequence: CDR1 MRHNA, CDR2 SNTAGT. V shed 4 bases and J 5 bases; nucleotides not matched to a gene: 4. The CDR3 has 13 amino acids. The CDR3 region has the DNA TGTGCCAGCAGTGGGGACAGAAAGTATGGCTACACCTTC. Translating it yields CASSGDRKYGYTF.

The genes are TRBV10-3 and TRBJ1-1; D might be TRBD1 (6 bases). V lost 3 bases, J lost 1 base, and 9 bases lay in between. The CDR3 runs to 14 residues. Looked up from germline, CDR1 is ENHRY and CDR2 is SYGVKD. CDR3 amino acids: CAISEGGRNTEAFF. CDR3 DNA: TGTGCCATCAGTGAAGGGGGAAGGAACACTGAAGCTTTCTTT.

The sample holds a few counts of this clone. CDR3 nucleotides: TGTGCCAGTAGGGTAGGACAGGGTAGGACCGGGGAGCTGTTTTTT. This codes for CASRVGQGRTGELFF. V gene TRBV19 combines with J gene TRBJ2-2; TRBD1 matches 8 bases. The CDR3 consists of 15 residues. Germline V CDR1 and CDR2: LNHDA, SQIVND (reference sequence). V gave up 6 bases and J gave up 5 bases; unmatched junction bases: 8.

V and J are TRBV19 and TRBJ2-7, with 13 bases fitting TRBD2. From germline, CDR1 is LNHDA and CDR2 SQIVND (reference sequence). This CDR3 spans 16 amino acids. V shed 3 bases, J shed 3 bases, and the junction held 5 bases outside the gene matches. The CDR3 spells CASSMAGLAGDYEQYF. CDR3 in DNA: TGTGCCAGTAGTATGGCCGGACTAGCGGGAGACTACGAGCAGTACTTC.

The V and J genes are TRBV5-1 and TRBJ2-1, with 12 bases identical to TRBD2. CDR3 length equals 18 residues. Germline V lookup: CDR1 SGHRS, CDR2 YFSETQ. J lost 0 bases, V lost 4 bases, and 8 bases had no gene match. DNA of the CDR3: TGCGCCAGCAGCGACCTAGCGGGAGGGCCGGGCTCCTACAATGAGCAGTTCTTC. It translates to CASSDLAGGPGSYNEQFF. The full variable domain, completed using reference TRBV5-1 and TRBJ2-1, is KAGVTQTPRYLIKTRGQQVTLSCSPISGHRSVSWYQQTPGQGLQFLFEYFSETQRNKGNFPGRFSGRQFSNSRSEMNVSTLELGDSALYLCASSDLAGGPGSYNEQFFGPGTRLTVL.

The genes are TRBV7-8 and TRBJ2-7; 11 bases agree with TRBD2. V shed 5 bases, J shed 3 bases, and the junction held 3 bases outside the gene matches. Germline assignment: CDR1 SGHVS and CDR2 FQNEAQ. This CDR3 has 14 residues. CDR3 DNA sequence: TGTGCCAGCAGCCTAACTAGCGGGAGCTACGAGCAGTACTTC. Residues: CASSLTSGSYEQYF.

The gene calls are TRBV9 and TRBJ2-1, with 13 positions matching TRBD2. CDR3 length: 16 residues. Trimming at V came to 0 bases and at J to 9 bases, leaving 6 bases not matched to a gene. Germline CDR1 is SGDLS and CDR2 is YYNGEE. CDR3 coding DNA: TGTGCCAGCAGCGTAGGGACTAGCGGGGGAAAGGGTGAGCAGTTCTTC. Residues: CASSVGTSGGKGEQFF.

V gene TRBV7-3 combines with J gene TRBJ1-6, with D possibly TRBD1 on 6 matching bases. This CDR3 has 16 amino acids. Looked up from germline, CDR1 is SGHTA and CDR2 is FQGTGA. Trimming shortened V by 2 bases and J by 7 bases, and 15 bases separated the two germline ends. CDR3 sequence: CASSLSSGEGNSPLHF. CDR3 in DNA: TGTGCCAGCAGCTTATCCTCAGGGGAAGGAAATTCACCCCTCCACTTT.

This chain connects TRBV7-6 to TRBJ2-3; 8 bases are shared with TRBD1. Germline V gene data show CDR1 as SGHVS and CDR2 as FNYEAQ. V dropped 2 bases and J dropped 3; count of bases not matched to a gene: 22. The CDR3 spans 21 residues. The CDR3: CASSLSATPGNRGSPTDTQYF. The CDR3 DNA reads TGTGCCAGCAGCTTATCGGCCACCCCAGGGAACAGGGGGTCACCGACAGATACGCAGTATTTT.

The rearrangement links TRBV30 to TRBJ1-5, with 10 bases aligning to TRBD1. The germline CDR1 and CDR2 sequences are GTSNPN and SVGIG (reference sequence). V gave up 1 base and J gave up 6 bases; unmatched junction bases: 6. The CDR3 runs to 15 residues. The CDR3 protein is CAWSGPGTGVQPQHF. The CDR3 DNA reads TGTGCCTGGAGTGGACCCGGGACAGGGGTTCAGCCCCAGCATTTT.

The chain combines TRBV3-1 (or the pseudogene TRBV3-2) with TRBJ1-5; D perhaps matches TRBD1 (5 bases). CDR1 is LGHDT and CDR2 is YNNKEL in the germline V gene (reference sequence). V was clipped by 4 bases and J by 7 bases, with 11 bases between them. CDR3 length equals 13 residues. CDR3 in amino acids: CASSRQGVQPQHF. The CDR3 DNA reads TGTGCCAGCAGCCGGCAGGGTGTACAGCCCCAGCATTTT.